The 16 T cell receptor beta chains below come from one sample, sequenced in a study of blood T cell repertoires in COVID-19. Assay: immunoSEQ multiplex PCR; the TCRdb copy retains only in-frame clones and omits some. The sample has 350,000 to 500,000 clones; over 75% are singletons. Sequenced material: PBMCs or T cells enriched from blood (not recorded which). These receptors all come from a young woman who had been exposed to COVID-19.

The V gene is TRBV4-2, the J gene TRBJ2-7; D perhaps matches TRBD2 (5 bases). V was pared by 3 bases and J by 1 base, with 16 bases between. The germline V gene has CDR1 LGHNA and CDR2 YNFKEQ. The CDR3 has 16 amino acids. DNA for the CDR3: TGTGCCAGCAGCCAGAACCGGGGTATCACTTCCTACGAGCAGTACTTC. It encodes CASSQNRGITSYEQYF.

The CDR3 DNA reads TGTGCCAGCAGCGTAGAGCCAGGGGGCTACACCGGGGAGCTGTTTTTT. This codes for CASSVEPGGYTGELFF. The V gene is TRBV9, the J gene TRBJ2-2, with 8 bases lining up with TRBD1. The CDR3 covers 16 residues. Germline CDR1 reads SGDLS; CDR2 reads YYNGEE. V was clipped by 0 bases and J by 3 bases; unmatched bases: 4.

The J gene is TRBJ1-2, the V gene TRBV10-3, with 7 bases matching TRBD1. V lost 5 bases and J lost 5; bases outside the gene matches: 5. The CDR3 contains 13 residues. Germline V gives CDR1 ENHRY, CDR2 SYGVKD. The CDR3 DNA reads TGTGCCATCAGTCCGAAGGGGGCTTATGGCTACACCTTC. Residues: CAISPKGAYGYTF.

This chain links TRBV24-1 with TRBJ1-5; 7 nucleotides line up with TRBD1. The CDR3 contains 14 residues. Germline CDR1 and CDR2: KGHDR and SFDVKD. V lost 4 bases to trimming and J lost 11 bases; unmatched junction nucleotides: 10. This CDR3 is CATSEPDRVVAQHF. The DNA for the CDR3 is TGTGCCACCAGTGAACCTGACAGGGTGGTCGCCCAGCATTTT.

The V and J genes are TRBV25-1 and TRBJ1-1; D gene ambiguous. V lost 6 bases, J lost 0 bases, and 11 bases lay in between. This CDR3 contains 14 residues. Germline CDR1 MGHDK, CDR2 SYGVNS. This CDR3 reads CASSLGEVNTEAFF. CDR3 nucleotide sequence: TGTGCCAGCAGCCTCGGGGAAGTGAACACTGAAGCTTTCTTT.

This clone was picked up a small number of times. The chain joins TRBV28 to TRBJ1-2, with 8 bases fitting TRBD1. With V trimmed by 1 base and J by 4 bases, 8 bases remained unmatched. CDR1 is MDHEN, CDR2 SYDVKM, per germline. The CDR3 extends over 16 amino acids. The CDR3 DNA reads as TGTGCCAGCAGTTTATCGCAGGGGGCGCTTCCCTATGGCTACACCTTC. This sequence encodes CASSLSQGALPYGYTF.

V is TRBV19 and J is TRBJ2-4, with TRBD2 matching 8 bases. This CDR3 has 11 residues. In germline, CDR1 is LNHDA, CDR2 SQIVND (reference sequence). V shed 9 bases and J 11 bases; nucleotides not matched to a gene: 6. This chain's CDR3 is CASQGLGLQYF. The CDR3 region has the DNA TGTGCCAGCCAGGGACTAGGCCTTCAGTACTTC.

V is TRBV25-1 and J is TRBJ1-1; 7 positions match TRBD1. Germline-derived CDR1 and CDR2 are MGHDK and SYGVNS. Losses at the gene ends were 4 bases for V and 3 bases for J; bases not matched to a gene: 2. CDR3 size: 13 residues. CDR3 DNA: TGTGCCAGCAGTGGAACAGGGGACACTGAAGCTTTCTTT. Protein product: CASSGTGDTEAFF.

The chain combines TRBV19 with TRBJ2-5; 7 bases agree with TRBD1. V was clipped by 4 bases and J by 4 bases; unmatched bases: 6. The CDR3 length is 14 residues. Germline CDR1 and CDR2: LNHDA and SQIVND (reference sequence). DNA of the CDR3: TGTGCCAGTAGTAGAAGACAGGGCCCAGAGACCCAGTACTTC. It encodes CASSRRQGPETQYF.

Worth noting for this clone: One end of the junction varies from germline; a read error may be responsible. The chain employs TRBV18 and TRBJ2-7, with a possible D match to TRBD1 (5 bases). This CDR3 is built from 14 residues. The germline V gene encodes CDR1 KGHSH and CDR2 LQKENI. The CDR3 loop is CASSPPGVSDEQYF. The CDR3 DNA follows: TGTGCCAGCTCACCACCAGGGGTCTCCGACGAGCAGTACTTC.

This clone has ten or more counts. V gene TRBV28 combines with J gene TRBJ1-5; 9 nucleotides line up with TRBD1. The germline V gene has CDR1 MDHEN and CDR2 SYDVKM. This CDR3 is built from 18 residues. Trimming removed 3 bases from V and 7 bases from J; junction bases left unmatched: 16. This CDR3 reads CASSFVRGTGIGGQPQHF. The DNA of the CDR3 is TGTGCCAGCAGTTTTGTTAGGGGGACAGGGATAGGAGGACAGCCCCAGCATTTT.

The chain employs TRBV30 and TRBJ1-1; no reliable D call. V was cut by 5 bases and J by 2 bases, with 15 bases left in between. The CDR3 is 14 amino acids. In germline, CDR1 is GTSNPN, CDR2 SVGIG (reference sequence). In DNA, the CDR3 is TGTGCCTGGCGTACGGGGAACATTAACACTGAAGCTTTCTTT. As protein: CAWRTGNINTEAFF. The full variable domain, rest sourced from reference TRBV30 and TRBJ1-1, is SQTIHQWPATLVQPVGSPLSLECTVEGTSNPNLYWYRQAAGRGLQLLFYSVGIGQISSEVPQNLSASRPQDRQFILSSKKLLLSDSGFYLCAWRTGNINTEAFFGQGTRLTVV.

CDR3 amino acids: CASSQSTAGQHFNYGYTF. The CDR3 region has the DNA TGCGCCAGCAGTCAATCTACGGCGGGTCAGCATTTTAACTATGGCTACACCTTC. The J gene is TRBJ1-2, the V gene TRBV23-1; D remains ambiguous. TRBV23-1 is placed among ORFs of uncertain function. V was clipped by 0 bases and J by 1 base, with 18 bases between them. The CDR3 sequence is 18 residues long.

The chain employs TRBV7-9 and TRBJ1-3; D not certain. V gave up 5 bases and J gave up 3 bases, with 14 bases separating them. CDR3 length: 15 residues. From germline, CDR1 is SEHNR and CDR2 FQNEAQ (reference sequence). In DNA form, the CDR3 reads TGTGCCAGCAGCGCCCGTGGGGAGAGTGGAAACACCATATATTTT. It translates to CASSARGESGNTIYF. Combining the CDR3 with reference TRBV7-9 and TRBJ1-3 gives the whole variable domain DTGVSQNPRHKITKRGQNVTFRCDPISEHNRLYWYRQTLGQGPEFLTYFQNEAQLEKSRLLSDRFSAERPKGSFSTLEIQRTEQGDSAMYLCASSARGESGNTIYFGEGSWLTVV.

This clone occurred a few times. This sequence joins TRBV10-1 and TRBJ2-1; D uncertain. CDR1 is WNHNN, CDR2 SYGVQD, per germline (reference sequence). The CDR3 is 12 residues long. V shed 2 bases and J shed 7 bases, with 6 bases lying between them. CDR3 protein: CASSEAGNEQFF. DNA for the CDR3: TGCGCCAGCAGTGAGGCCGGGAATGAGCAGTTCTTC.

J is TRBJ1-5 and V is TRBV28; 7 bases map to TRBD1. Losses at the gene ends were 2 bases for V and 11 bases for J; bases not matched to a gene: 0. Germline CDR1 and CDR2: MDHEN and SYDVKM. This CDR3 is built from 11 residues. CDR3 region: CASSLGTAQHF. The CDR3, as DNA: TGTGCCAGCAGTTTAGGGACAGCCCAGCATTTT.